This T cell receptor beta chain was retrieved from a study of blood T cells in healthy people across ages. Overall study results and limits: Higher diversity, along with more naive CD4+ cells, distinguished long-lived donors from aged donors. Strong correlation linked observed beta diversity and percent naive T cells. Researchers deemed the diversity estimates from one million T cells underestimates. Roughly linear age-related decline in beta diversity appeared, significant by age approximately 43.

Using a J-beta primer mix together with a sample-barcoded 5' primer, a second PCR was run for roughly 6 to 12 cycles. TCRdb reanalysed the 5' RACE reads using MiXCR and keeps one entry per CDR3 protein. The sample has about 1.4 million distinct CDR3 sequences, around 59% seen once; the top ten hold under 8.5%. The table lists this clonotype with a few counts. Its antigen is unknown. The CDR3 runs to 17 residues. Germline V lookup: CDR1 MNHNS, CDR2 SASEGT. V gave up 9 bases and J gave up 1 base; unmatched junction bases: 16. The sequence derives from a man aged 18 to 29 in good health. The sample consisted of blood. This chain links TRBV6-1 with TRBJ2-7; 9 bases align to TRBD1. CDR3 nucleotides: TGTGCCAGTCACCCGGGACAGGGCCTCCCACCTTCCTACGAGCAGTACTTC. Its protein is CASHPGQGLPPSYEQYF.